The table lists the clone carrying this T cell receptor beta chain with a count of one. This specimen belongs to a study of blood T cell repertoires in COVID-19. The overall study: The origin of the acute and convalescent COVID-19 samples was the United States, Italy and Spain. Sources were T cells, B-cell-depleted T cells, or PBMCs; the material itself was cDNA or gDNA.

Authors' methods: Estimated nucleated cell counts came from reference gene primer amplification. TCRdb's table, derived via immunoSEQ multiplex PCR, lists solely in-frame clones and lacks some. V and J calls and clone size follow that table, whereas D and trimming were derived from the DNA. The sample records about 250,000 clones, about 80% being singletons. Cohort allocation depended upon clinical history that participants reported. Germline loops: CDR1 LGHDT, CDR2 YNNKEL (reference sequence). The CDR3 contains 16 residues. The germline V and J ends were trimmed by 6 bases and 2 bases, with 19 bases remaining between them.

The sample comprised PBMCs or T cells enriched from blood (not recorded which). The rearrangement uses TRBV3-1 (or the pseudogene TRBV3-2) and TRBJ1-1, with a possible D match to TRBD1 (6 bases). This TCR was recovered from a man aged 45-65 years who had recovered from COVID-19. CDR3 region: CASRQGRGTINTEAFF. The CDR3 DNA sequence: TGTGCCAGCAGACAGGGTAGGGGGACTATCAACACTGAAGCTTTCTTT.